This is a list of T cell receptor beta chains from one sample in a study of blood T cells in healthy people across ages. TCRdb ran MiXCR on the 5' RACE reads and lists one entry per CDR3 protein. Here the sample spans about 1.4 million distinct CDR3 sequences, approximately 59% being singletons. What was sequenced was blood. Every receptor here comes from a man aged 18-30 years in good health. Both conserved end residues are part of each CDR3. Fields, in order: J gene, V gene, CDR3 protein.

TRBJ1-5 TRBV10-3 CAISESRGNQPQHF
TRBJ2-3 TRBV4-2 CASSPTLLPSTDTQYF
TRBJ2-2 TRBV4-3 CASSQEGTSGTGELFF
TRBJ2-5 TRBV28 CASRQPASGGQETQYF
TRBJ1-1 TRBV19 CASRWPTSGGTEAFF
TRBJ2-5 TRBV10-3 CAISESSGGSQETQYF
TRBJ2-3 TRBV6-1 CASSSVGGSGTDTQYF
TRBJ2-3 TRBV5-1 CASSPQGAGGVDTQYF
TRBJ1-3 TRBV2 CASNGQLNTIYF
TRBJ2-1 TRBV20-1 CSARDGGLWSNEQFF
TRBJ2-1 TRBV6-5 CASSRGQGGAPNEQFF
TRBJ2-6 TRBV12-3/TRBV12-4 CASSPRSGLTF
TRBJ2-1 TRBV4-3 CASSHYRGNLNEQFF
TRBJ2-7 TRBV4-1 CARSKGQFSSYEQYF
TRBJ2-5 TRBV14 CASSRSAIGETQYF
TRBJ2-3 TRBV20-1 CSARGLAPDTQYF
TRBJ2-7 TRBV6-5 CASRVTFRTAYEQYF
TRBJ1-2 TRBV12-3/TRBV12-4 CASSLGPFYTF
TRBJ2-3 TRBV5-1 CASSPLTGNRDTQYF
TRBJ2-5 TRBV29-1 CSVVGGSQETQYF
TRBJ2-4 TRBV20-1 CSARVKRGLGKNIQYF
TRBJ2-5 TRBV29-1 CSSGLGGQETQYF
TRBJ2-1 TRBV4-1 CASSLSSNEQFF
TRBJ2-3 TRBV12-3/TRBV12-4 CASTPSSTDTQYF
TRBJ1-6 TRBV6-5 CASSFWTERNNSPLHF
TRBJ1-3 TRBV14 CASSQVQNTIYF
TRBJ2-1 TRBV2 CASSEGRNEQFF
TRBJ2-7 TRBV20-1 CSARNTAEETGDFYEQYF
TRBJ2-1 TRBV3-1 CASSQEVRNEQFF
TRBJ2-7 TRBV7-7 CASSPGTGKSYEQYF
TRBJ2-5 TRBV5-6 CASEGGLVSETQYF
TRBJ2-1 TRBV3-1 CASSQQGHNEQFF
TRBJ2-6 TRBV25-1 CASGDGPSGSGANVLTF
NA TRBV5-1 CASSSGGLGYYEQYF
TRBJ2-1 TRBV20-1 CSARFEVGGGEQFF
TRBJ2-7 TRBV4-2 CASSHGAGYEQYF
TRBJ2-7 TRBV27 CASSTTGVSYEQYF
TRBJ1-5 TRBV15 CATSRDSSSENSNQPQHF
TRBJ2-1 TRBV4-1 CASSQPDSIGNEQFF
TRBJ1-2 TRBV18 CASSPPGHYGYTF
TRBJ2-7 TRBV3-1 CASSPTRQAYEQYF
TRBJ2-1 TRBV20-1 CSPLAASYNEQFF
TRBJ1-2 TRBV3-1 CASSQARTATYGYTF
TRBJ1-2 TRBV12-3/TRBV12-4 CASSLAFGMGGYTF
TRBJ2-3 TRBV15 CATSEHMADTQYF
TRBJ1-2 TRBV4-1 CASSQNVGQGAGYTF
TRBJ2-5 TRBV7-2 CASSWLAGDETQYF
TRBJ1-4 TRBV30 CAWSRRTNEKLFF
NA TRBV7-8 CASSPAWVAGVPEQYF
TRBJ1-6 TRBV12-3/TRBV12-4 CASSSGQANSPLHF
TRBJ1-2 TRBV5-1 CASRDEGSGYGYTF
TRBJ2-1 TRBV7-7 CASSPNAAAAYNEQFF
TRBJ2-7 TRBV20-1 CSARPSQSSYEQYF
TRBJ1-4 TRBV27 CASSLSGTGNEKLFF
TRBJ1-4 TRBV18 CASSRTSANEKLFF